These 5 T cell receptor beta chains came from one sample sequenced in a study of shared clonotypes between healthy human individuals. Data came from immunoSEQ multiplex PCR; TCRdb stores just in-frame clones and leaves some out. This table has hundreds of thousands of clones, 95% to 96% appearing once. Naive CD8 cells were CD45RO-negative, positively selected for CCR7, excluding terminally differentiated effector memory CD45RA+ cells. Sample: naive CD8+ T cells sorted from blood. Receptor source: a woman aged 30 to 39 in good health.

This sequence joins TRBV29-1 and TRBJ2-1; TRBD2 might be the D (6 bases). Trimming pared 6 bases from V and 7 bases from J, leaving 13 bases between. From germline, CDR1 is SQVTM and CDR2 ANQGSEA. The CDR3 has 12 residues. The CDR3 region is CSVQMGGNEQFF. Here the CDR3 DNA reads TGCAGCGTCCAAATGGGGGGAAATGAGCAGTTCTTC.

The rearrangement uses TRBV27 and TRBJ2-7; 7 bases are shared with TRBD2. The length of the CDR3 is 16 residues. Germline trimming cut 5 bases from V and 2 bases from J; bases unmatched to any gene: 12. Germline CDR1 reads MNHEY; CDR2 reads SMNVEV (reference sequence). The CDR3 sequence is CASSPSSGNLPYEQYF. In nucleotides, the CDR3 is TGTGCCAGCAGTCCGTCCAGCGGGAACCTCCCCTACGAGCAGTACTTC.

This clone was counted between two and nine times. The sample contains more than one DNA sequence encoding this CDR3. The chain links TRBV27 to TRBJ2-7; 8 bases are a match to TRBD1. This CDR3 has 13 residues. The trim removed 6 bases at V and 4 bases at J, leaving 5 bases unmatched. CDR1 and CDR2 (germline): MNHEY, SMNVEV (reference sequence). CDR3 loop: CASREGTGYEQYF. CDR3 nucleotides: TGTGCCAGCAGAGAAGGGACAGGTTACGAGCAGTACTTC.

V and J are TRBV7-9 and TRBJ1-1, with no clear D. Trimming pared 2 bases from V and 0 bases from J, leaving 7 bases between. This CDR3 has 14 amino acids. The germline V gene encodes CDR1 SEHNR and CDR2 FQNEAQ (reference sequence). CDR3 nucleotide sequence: TGTGCCAGCAGCTTAAATCCTCTGAACACTGAAGCTTTCTTT. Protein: CASSLNPLNTEAFF.

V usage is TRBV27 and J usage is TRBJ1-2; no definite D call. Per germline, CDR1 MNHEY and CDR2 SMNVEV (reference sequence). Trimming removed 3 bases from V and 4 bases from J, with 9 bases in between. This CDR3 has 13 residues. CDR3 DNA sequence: TGTGCCAGCAGTTTTGGAGGAGTCTATGGCTACACCTTC. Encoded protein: CASSFGGVYGYTF.